This record concerns one T cell receptor beta chain sequence. As yet, its antigen is unknown. The V and J ends lost 1 base and 8 bases respectively, with 8 bases between them. The CDR3 contains 12 residues. CDR1 is MNHNS and CDR2 is SASEGT in the germline V gene. This sample was included in a study of siplizumab effects on memory and regulatory T cells. Study-level points and caveats: Of the proliferating CD4+ or CD8+ clones, roughly 75-96% lacked a naive or memory phenotype that could be assigned. For mappable alloreactive CD4+ clones, the mean Treg-derived fraction was about 70% with siplizumab and roughly 25% in controls. Major contributors to the alloresponse seemed to be naive T cells, which also appeared more diverse than memory cells. Alloreactive sequences traceable to unstimulated CD4+ memory cells declined significantly under siplizumab.

Data came from immunoSEQ multiplex PCR; TCRdb stores just in-frame clones and leaves some out. The sample carries 70,000 or so clones, about 90% recorded once. The sample taken for sequencing was CD8+ T cells sorted from blood. This chain uses TRBV6-1 with TRBJ1-1, with D maybe TRBD1 (5 bases). The receptor comes from a human donor in good health. DNA for the CDR3: TGTGCCAGCAGTGAAGGTGGGGGGGAAGCTTTCTTT. Translating gives CASSEGGGEAFF.